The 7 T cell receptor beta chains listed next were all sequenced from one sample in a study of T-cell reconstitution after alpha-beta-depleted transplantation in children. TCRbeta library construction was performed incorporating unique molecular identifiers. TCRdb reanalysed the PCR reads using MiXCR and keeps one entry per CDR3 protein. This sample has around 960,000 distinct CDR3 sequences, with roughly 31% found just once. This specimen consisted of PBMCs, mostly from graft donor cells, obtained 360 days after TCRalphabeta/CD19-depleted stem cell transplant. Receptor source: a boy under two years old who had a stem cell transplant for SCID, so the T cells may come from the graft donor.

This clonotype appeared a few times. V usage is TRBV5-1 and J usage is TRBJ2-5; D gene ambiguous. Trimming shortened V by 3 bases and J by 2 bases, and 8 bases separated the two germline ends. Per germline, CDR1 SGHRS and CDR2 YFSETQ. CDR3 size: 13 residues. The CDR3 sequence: CASSYENQETQYF. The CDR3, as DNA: TGCGCCAGCAGCTACGAGAATCAAGAGACCCAGTACTTC.

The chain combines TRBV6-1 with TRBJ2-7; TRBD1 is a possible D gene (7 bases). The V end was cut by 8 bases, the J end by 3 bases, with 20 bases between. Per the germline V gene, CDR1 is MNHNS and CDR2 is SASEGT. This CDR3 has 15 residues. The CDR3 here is CASRSRGAHFYEQYF. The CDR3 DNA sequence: TGTGCCAGCCGGTCCAGGGGGGCCCATTTCTACGAGCAGTACTTC.

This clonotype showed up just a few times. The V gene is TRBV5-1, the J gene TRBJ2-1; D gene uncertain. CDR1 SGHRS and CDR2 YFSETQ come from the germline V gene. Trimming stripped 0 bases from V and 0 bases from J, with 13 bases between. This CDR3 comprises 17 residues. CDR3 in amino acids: CASSLVPTRSSYNEQFF. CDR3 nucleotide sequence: TGCGCCAGCAGCTTGGTCCCGACACGGAGCTCCTACAATGAGCAGTTCTTC.

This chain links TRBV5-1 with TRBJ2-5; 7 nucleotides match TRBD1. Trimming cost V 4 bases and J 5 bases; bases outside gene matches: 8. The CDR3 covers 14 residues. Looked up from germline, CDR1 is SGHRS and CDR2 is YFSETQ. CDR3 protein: CASSANRGPETQYF. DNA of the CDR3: TGCGCCAGCAGCGCAAACAGGGGCCCGGAGACCCAGTACTTC.

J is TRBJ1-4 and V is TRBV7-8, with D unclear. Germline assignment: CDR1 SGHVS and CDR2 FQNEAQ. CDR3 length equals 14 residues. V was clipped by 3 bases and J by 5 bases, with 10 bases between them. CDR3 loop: CASSFNRKNEKLFF. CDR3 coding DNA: TGTGCCAGCAGCTTTAATCGTAAAAATGAAAAACTGTTTTTT.

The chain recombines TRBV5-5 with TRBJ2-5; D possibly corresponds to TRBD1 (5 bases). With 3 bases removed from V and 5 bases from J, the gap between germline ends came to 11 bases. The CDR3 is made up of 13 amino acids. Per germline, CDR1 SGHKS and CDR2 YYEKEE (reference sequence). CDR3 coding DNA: TGTGCCAGCAGCTCAAGGGGAAGGGAGACCCAGTACTTC. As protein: CASSSRGRETQYF.

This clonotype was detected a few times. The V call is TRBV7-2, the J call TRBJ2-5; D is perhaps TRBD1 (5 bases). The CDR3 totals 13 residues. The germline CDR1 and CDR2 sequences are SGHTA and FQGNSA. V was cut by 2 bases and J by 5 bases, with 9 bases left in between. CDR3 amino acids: CASSLLRDETQYF. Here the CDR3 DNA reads TGTGCCAGCAGCTTACTCAGGGATGAGACCCAGTACTTC.